This T cell receptor beta chain was sequenced during a study of cytomegalovirus exposure and HLA in healthy donors. On this clone: Its matching antigen is unknown.

This CDR3 is built from 15 residues. Trimming took 0 bases from V and 4 from J; bases not matched to a gene: 5. Germline assignment: CDR1 MNHEY and CDR2 SVGAGI. The assay was immunoSEQ multiplex PCR, and TCRdb's table has in-frame clones only and misses some. In the table there are about 160,000 clones, roughly nine tenths of which are singletons. Findings and limits, study-wide: The study found most TCR sequences rare, yet found some public TCRs in many donors.

Source material: PBMCs. V is TRBV6-5 and J is TRBJ2-7; 8 bases agree with TRBD1. The receptor's source is a woman aged 25 to 39 in good health and CMV-seronegative. Here the CDR3 DNA reads TGTGCCAGCAGTTACTCGACAGGGGCGCTATACGAGCAGTACTTC. Amino acids: CASSYSTGALYEQYF.